The rows below give T cell receptor beta chains drawn from one sample of a study of regulatory T cells in long-lasting Graves disease. MiXCR was run by TCRdb on the multiplex PCR reads, yielding one entry per CDR3 protein. In the table there are about 660,000 distinct CDR3 sequences, around 32% of which are singletons. The sequences come from peripheral blood mononuclear cells (PBMCs), collected when the disease was refractory, from a patient treated with antithyroid drugs. All receptors derive from a female donor with Graves disease. Each CDR3 is given with its conserved first and last residue. The order of the fields is V gene, D gene, J gene, CDR3 length, clone size, CDR3 protein, CDR3 DNA. The D gene is left open where the match is weak. Expanded clones are given a class, and other clones once, few, many or no size at all.

v_call: TRBV25-1
d_call: NA
j_call: TRBJ1-1
cdr3_length: 15
clone_size: NA
cdr3_aa: CASTASGGRLTEAFF
cdr3_nt: TGTGCCAGCACTGCCTCCGGGGGGAGGCTTACTGAAGCTTTCTTT

v_call: TRBV12-5
d_call: NA
j_call: TRBJ1-1
cdr3_length: 14
clone_size: NA
cdr3_aa: CATAGSAANTEAFF
cdr3_nt: TGTGCTACCGCCGGGAGCGCGGCGAACACTGAAGCTTTCTTT

v_call: TRBV7-2
d_call: NA
j_call: TRBJ1-1
cdr3_length: 15
clone_size: many
cdr3_aa: CASSLWDPRDTEAFF
cdr3_nt: TGTGCCAGCAGCCTATGGGACCCCCGGGACACTGAAGCTTTCTTT

v_call: TRBV12-3/TRBV12-4
d_call: NA
j_call: TRBJ2-2
cdr3_length: 12
clone_size: NA
cdr3_aa: CASRVGPGELFF
cdr3_nt: TGTGCCAGCAGAGTGGGTCCCGGGGAGCTGTTTTTT

v_call: TRBV6-1
d_call: NA
j_call: TRBJ1-5
cdr3_length: 15
clone_size: NA
cdr3_aa: CASIDGQSSNQPQHF
cdr3_nt: TGTGCCAGCATAGATGGACAGTCTAGCAATCAGCCCCAGCATTTT

v_call: TRBV2
d_call: NA
j_call: TRBJ1-4
cdr3_length: 12
clone_size: NA
cdr3_aa: CASRDVREKLFF
cdr3_nt: TGTGCCAGCAGGGACGTACGTGAAAAACTGTTTTTT

v_call: TRBV5-1
d_call: NA
j_call: TRBJ1-5
cdr3_length: 15
clone_size: few
cdr3_aa: CASSFEGHRNQPQHF
cdr3_nt: TGCGCCAGCAGCTTCGAAGGACACCGCAATCAGCCCCAGCATTTT

v_call: TRBV25-1
d_call: NA
j_call: TRBJ1-2
cdr3_length: 13
clone_size: few
cdr3_aa: CASSYGTLYGYTF
cdr3_nt: TGTGCCAGCAGCTACGGGACCCTCTATGGCTACACCTTC

v_call: TRBV19
d_call: NA
j_call: TRBJ1-1
cdr3_length: 14
clone_size: few
cdr3_aa: CASSAYQGKTEAFF
cdr3_nt: TGTGCCAGTAGTGCATACCAAGGGAAAACTGAAGCTTTCTTT

v_call: TRBV28
d_call: NA
j_call: TRBJ1-2
cdr3_length: 13
clone_size: many
cdr3_aa: CASSLVQANGYTF
cdr3_nt: TGTGCCAGCAGTTTAGTCCAGGCCAATGGCTACACCTTC

v_call: TRBV27
d_call: TRBD1
j_call: TRBJ1-6
cdr3_length: 13
clone_size: few
cdr3_aa: CASRDRGHSPLHF
cdr3_nt: TGTGCCAGCAGGGACAGGGGTCATTCACCCCTCCACTTT

v_call: TRBV28
d_call: TRBD1
j_call: TRBJ2-7
cdr3_length: 14
clone_size: few
cdr3_aa: CASSRTGALYEQYF
cdr3_nt: TGTGCCAGCAGTCGGACAGGGGCCCTTTACGAGCAGTACTTC

v_call: TRBV6-1
d_call: NA
j_call: TRBJ1-6
cdr3_length: 15
clone_size: many
cdr3_aa: CASSDRRGVDSPLHF
cdr3_nt: TGTGCCAGCAGTGACAGGAGGGGCGTAGATTCACCCCTCCACTTT

v_call: TRBV5-1
d_call: NA
j_call: TRBJ1-1
cdr3_length: 15
clone_size: NA
cdr3_aa: CASSFAGLLNTEAFF
cdr3_nt: TGCGCCAGCAGCTTCGCTGGACTCCTGAACACTGAAGCTTTCTTT

v_call: TRBV25-1
d_call: TRBD2
j_call: TRBJ2-2
cdr3_length: 14
clone_size: NA
cdr3_aa: CASRGTIPTGELFF
cdr3_nt: TGTGCCAGCAGAGGGACTATCCCCACCGGGGAGCTGTTTTTT

v_call: TRBV6-2/TRBV6-3
d_call: NA
j_call: TRBJ2-7
cdr3_length: 15
clone_size: NA
cdr3_aa: CASSYEPADRIEQYF
cdr3_nt: TGTGCCAGCAGTTACGAACCCGCCGACAGGATCGAGCAGTACTTC

v_call: TRBV28
d_call: NA
j_call: TRBJ1-5
cdr3_length: 17
clone_size: NA
cdr3_aa: CASSLVDSQSSNQPQHF
cdr3_nt: TGTGCCAGCAGTTTAGTAGACAGCCAATCTAGCAATCAGCCCCAGCATTTT

v_call: TRBV2
d_call: NA
j_call: TRBJ2-4
cdr3_length: 12
clone_size: NA
cdr3_aa: CASSEGHAIQYF
cdr3_nt: TGTGCCAGCAGTGAAGGGCACGCCATTCAGTACTTC

v_call: TRBV28
d_call: TRBD1
j_call: TRBJ1-2
cdr3_length: 14
clone_size: many
cdr3_aa: CASSVIGTGDGYTF
cdr3_nt: TGTGCCAGCAGCGTAATCGGGACAGGGGATGGCTACACCTTC

v_call: TRBV7-2
d_call: NA
j_call: TRBJ1-5
cdr3_length: 17
clone_size: few
cdr3_aa: CASSFIGTPGEGQPQHF
cdr3_nt: TGTGCCAGCAGCTTTATCGGAACGCCGGGGGAGGGTCAGCCCCAGCATTTT

v_call: TRBV11-2
d_call: TRBD1
j_call: TRBJ1-1
cdr3_length: 14
clone_size: NA
cdr3_aa: CASSPTGAATEAFF
cdr3_nt: TGTGCCAGCAGCCCTACAGGGGCAGCCACTGAAGCTTTCTTT

v_call: TRBV27
d_call: NA
j_call: TRBJ2-7
cdr3_length: 13
clone_size: many
cdr3_aa: CASRRASSYEQYF
cdr3_nt: TGTGCCAGCAGAAGGGCCAGCTCCTACGAGCAGTACTTC

v_call: TRBV28
d_call: NA
j_call: TRBJ1-2
cdr3_length: 14
clone_size: many
cdr3_aa: CASSLGPQRYGYTF
cdr3_nt: TGTGCCAGCAGTCTCGGGCCCCAGAGGTATGGCTACACCTTC

v_call: TRBV5-1
d_call: TRBD1
j_call: TRBJ1-6
cdr3_length: 14
clone_size: NA
cdr3_aa: CASRRDRSLSPLHF
cdr3_nt: TGCGCCAGCAGACGGGACAGGAGTCTTTCACCCCTCCACTTT

v_call: TRBV6-2/TRBV6-3
d_call: TRBD1
j_call: TRBJ1-3
cdr3_length: 15
clone_size: once
cdr3_aa: CASRPGQGHGNTIYF
cdr3_nt: TGTGCCAGCAGGCCGGGACAGGGCCATGGAAACACCATATATTTT

v_call: TRBV20-1
d_call: NA
j_call: TRBJ1-3
cdr3_length: 15
clone_size: NA
cdr3_aa: CSADKGGETGNTIYF
cdr3_nt: TGCAGTGCGGACAAAGGAGGGGAGACTGGAAACACCATATATTTT

v_call: TRBV11-2
d_call: NA
j_call: TRBJ2-2
cdr3_length: 13
clone_size: many
cdr3_aa: CASSLTDTGELFF
cdr3_nt: TGTGCCAGCAGTTTGACAGACACCGGGGAGCTGTTTTTT

v_call: TRBV11-2
d_call: TRBD1
j_call: TRBJ2-7
cdr3_length: 12
clone_size: many
cdr3_aa: CASSSTGNEQYF
cdr3_nt: TGTGCCAGCAGTTCGACAGGGAACGAGCAGTACTTC

v_call: TRBV20-1
d_call: NA
j_call: TRBJ1-1
cdr3_length: 14
clone_size: few
cdr3_aa: CSARAPLMNTEAFF
cdr3_nt: TGCAGTGCTAGAGCCCCCCTTATGAACACTGAAGCTTTCTTT